What follows are 9 T cell receptor beta chains derived from one specimen sequenced in a study of T-cell reconstitution after alpha-beta-depleted transplantation in children. Unique molecular identifiers tagged the TCRbeta library. MiXCR was run by TCRdb on the PCR reads, yielding one entry per CDR3 protein. The sample shows around 450,000 distinct CDR3 sequences, about a sixth of them seen only once. This specimen was PBMCs, mostly from graft donor cells, taken 360 days after TCRalphabeta/CD19-depleted stem cell transplant. The origin of the receptors is a boy less than two years old who had a stem cell transplant for Wiskott-Aldrich syndrome, so the T cells may come from the graft donor.

The chain links TRBV5-4 to TRBJ2-5; D gene ambiguous. CDR1 SGHNT and CDR2 YYREEE come from the germline V gene (reference sequence). The CDR3 is 14 amino acids. The V gene lost 1 base and the J gene lost 1 base, with 8 bases spanning the gap. CDR3 residues: CASSLLSLQETQYF. The CDR3 DNA reads TGTGCCAGCAGCTTGTTATCCCTCCAAGAGACCCAGTACTTC.

The J gene is TRBJ2-1, the V gene TRBV6-1; D ambiguous. Germline CDR1 is MNHNS and CDR2 is SASEGT. The CDR3 has 15 residues. V was shortened by 2 bases and J by 4 bases, with 12 bases between the two germline ends. CDR3 sequence reads: CASSETAVGYNEQFF. CDR3 nucleotides: TGTGCCAGCAGTGAAACAGCCGTGGGATACAATGAGCAGTTCTTC.

This clonotype has a handful of counts. This chain links TRBV24-1 with TRBJ2-7, with D perhaps matching TRBD2 (5 bases). V dropped 3 bases and J dropped 7 bases, with 9 bases sitting between them. This CDR3 is built from 12 residues. Germline V lookup: CDR1 KGHDR, CDR2 SFDVKD. The CDR3 sequence: CATSDEGGEQYF. The CDR3 DNA reads TGTGCCACCAGTGATGAGGGTGGAGAGCAGTACTTC.

This clonotype was recorded a few times. The chain joins TRBV6-5 to TRBJ1-2; D unresolved. V was pared by 2 bases and J by 8 bases, with 15 bases between. Germline V lookup: CDR1 MNHEY, CDR2 SVGAGI. The CDR3 is 14 amino acids. The CDR3 bases are TGTGCCAGCAGTTACCGAGACAACTTGGGGGGCTACACCTTC. Translated, it gives CASSYRDNLGGYTF.

The rearrangement links TRBV7-6 to TRBJ1-3; no definite D call. CDR1 and CDR2 from the germline V gene are SGHVS and FNYEAQ. The V end was cut by 0 bases, the J end by 4 bases, with 7 bases between. The CDR3 contains 14 residues. The CDR3 protein is CASSLAQQGNTIYF. The CDR3 DNA reads as TGTGCCAGCAGCTTAGCGCAGCAGGGAAACACCATATATTTT.

This clonotype was observed many times. The V gene is TRBV29-1, the J gene TRBJ2-1; D may match TRBD1 or TRBD2 (5 bases each). Germline CDR1 and CDR2: SQVTM and ANQGSEA. Between the trimmed V and J ends, which lost 5 bases and 10 bases, there was a span of 24 bases. The CDR3 consists of 15 residues. Here the CDR3 DNA reads TGCAGCGTTATAATTCTAGGGACCAGGGATTGGGAGCAGTTCTTC. Its translation: CSVIILGTRDWEQFF.

In this sample, this clonotype turned up a few times. This chain uses TRBV27 with TRBJ2-7, with D tentatively TRBD1 (5 bases). This CDR3 is 13 amino acids long. Deletions cut 7 bases from V and 2 bases from J, with 12 bases between. Germline lookup yields CDR1 MNHEY and CDR2 SMNVEV (reference sequence). This chain's CDR3 is CASTWTKTYEQYF. The CDR3 region has the DNA TGTGCCAGCACATGGACAAAAACCTACGAGCAGTACTTC.

This clonotype was counted only a few times. The gene calls are TRBV2 and TRBJ1-5; perhaps TRBD1 as D (5 bases). The CDR3 spans 13 residues. Trimming pared 6 bases from V and 2 bases from J, leaving 8 bases between. In germline, CDR1 is SNHLY, CDR2 FYNNEI. The CDR3 DNA reads TGTGCCAGCAGGCAGGGAGGCAATCAGCCCCAGCATTTT. Translation: CASRQGGNQPQHF.

This clonotype was seen ten or more times. The genes are TRBV4-3 and TRBJ2-1; no definite D call. The CDR3 runs 12 residues. V was pared by 3 bases and J by 3 bases, with 3 bases between. Germline V gene sequence: CDR1 LGHNA, CDR2 YSLEER. CDR3 loop: CASSQNYNEQFF. The CDR3 region has the DNA TGCGCCAGCAGCCAGAACTACAATGAGCAGTTCTTC.